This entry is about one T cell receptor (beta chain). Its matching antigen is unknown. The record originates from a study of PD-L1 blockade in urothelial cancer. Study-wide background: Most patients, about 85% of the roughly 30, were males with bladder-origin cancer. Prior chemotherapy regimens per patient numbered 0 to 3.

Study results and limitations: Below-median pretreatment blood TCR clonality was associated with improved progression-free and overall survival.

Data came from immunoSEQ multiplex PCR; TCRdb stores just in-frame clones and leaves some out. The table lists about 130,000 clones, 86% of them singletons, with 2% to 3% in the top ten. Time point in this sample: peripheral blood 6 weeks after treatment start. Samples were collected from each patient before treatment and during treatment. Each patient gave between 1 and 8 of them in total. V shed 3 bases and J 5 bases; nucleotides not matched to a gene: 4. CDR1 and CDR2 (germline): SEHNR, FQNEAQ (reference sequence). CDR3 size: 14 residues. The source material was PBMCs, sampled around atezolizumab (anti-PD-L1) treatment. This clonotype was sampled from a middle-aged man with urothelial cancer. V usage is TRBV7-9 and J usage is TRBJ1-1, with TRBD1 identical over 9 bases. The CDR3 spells CASSFTGGLTEAFF. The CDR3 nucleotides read TGTGCCAGCAGCTTTACAGGGGGCTTGACTGAAGCTTTCTTT.